A selection of T cell receptor beta chains follows, all from one sample in a study of shared clonotypes between healthy human individuals. Repertoires were generated with immunoSEQ multiplex PCR, while TCRdb's copy carries only in-frame clones and drops some. This table holds 2.5 million or so clones, around 94% found once. Source material: naive CD4+ T cells sorted from blood. The source is a man in his late teens or twenties in good health. Both conserved end residues are part of each CDR3. A D gene is named only where the DNA matches it firmly. The size field is filled for only some rows; it gives once, few, many or a size class.

D gene: NA; V gene: TRBV27; clone size: few; J gene: TRBJ1-1; CDR3 DNA: TGTGCCAGCTATCAGGGGAGGTATACTGAAGCTTTCTTT; CDR3 protein: CASYQGRYTEAFF
D gene: NA; V gene: TRBV11-2; clone size: NA; J gene: TRBJ2-1; CDR3 DNA: TGTGCCAGCAGCTTAGGAGTAGGCAATGAGCAGTTCTTC; CDR3 protein: CASSLGVGNEQFF
D gene: NA; V gene: TRBV7-9; clone size: NA; J gene: TRBJ2-7; CDR3 DNA: TGTGCCAGCAGCTTAAGTGGAGAAGGCTACGAGCAGTACTTC; CDR3 protein: CASSLSGEGYEQYF
D gene: NA; V gene: TRBV28; clone size: once; J gene: TRBJ1-1; CDR3 DNA: TGTGCCAGCAGATCCCTGAGGGGTGGCACTGAAGCTTTCTTT; CDR3 protein: CASRSLRGGTEAFF
D gene: NA; V gene: TRBV7-9; clone size: NA; J gene: TRBJ2-3; CDR3 DNA: TGTGCCAGCAGCTTAGAAGGAAGCGGAGATACGCAGTATTTT; CDR3 protein: CASSLEGSGDTQYF
D gene: TRBD1; V gene: TRBV6-5; clone size: NA; J gene: TRBJ1-2; CDR3 DNA: TGTGCCAGCAGTAGGGACAGGGTCAATGGCTACACCTTC; CDR3 protein: CASSRDRVNGYTF
D gene: TRBD1; V gene: TRBV19; clone size: NA; J gene: TRBJ2-2; CDR3 DNA: TGTGCCAGTAGTATGATTAGGGGGCTTGACACCGGGGAGCTGTTTTTT; CDR3 protein: CASSMIRGLDTGELFF
D gene: NA; V gene: TRBV5-1; clone size: NA; J gene: TRBJ2-7; CDR3 DNA: TGCGCCAGCAGCCCCGGACAGTCCTACGAGCAGTACTTC; CDR3 protein: CASSPGQSYEQYF
D gene: NA; V gene: TRBV25-1; clone size: NA; J gene: TRBJ1-1; CDR3 DNA: TGTGCCAGCAGACTTACGGGGAACACTGAAGCTTTCTTT; CDR3 protein: CASRLTGNTEAFF
D gene: NA; V gene: TRBV27; clone size: NA; J gene: TRBJ1-1; CDR3 DNA: TGTGCCAGCAGTCCCCGGGGCACCCCGAACACTGAAGCTTTCTTT; CDR3 protein: CASSPRGTPNTEAFF
D gene: NA; V gene: TRBV5-1; clone size: NA; J gene: TRBJ2-1; CDR3 DNA: TGCGCCAGCAGCTTGGAGCCCCAAAGTGAGCAGTTCTTC; CDR3 protein: CASSLEPQSEQFF
D gene: NA; V gene: TRBV5-6; clone size: NA; J gene: TRBJ2-3; CDR3 DNA: TGTGCCAGCAGCTTGACGGCTAGAGGCACAGATACGCAGTATTTT; CDR3 protein: CASSLTARGTDTQYF
D gene: TRBD1; V gene: TRBV7-3; clone size: NA; J gene: TRBJ2-7; CDR3 DNA: TGTGCCAGCAGCTTGGGACAGGGCCACGAGCAGTACTTC; CDR3 protein: CASSLGQGHEQYF
D gene: NA; V gene: TRBV10-2; clone size: NA; J gene: TRBJ1-4; CDR3 DNA: TGCGCCAGCAGTGAGTCATTACAGTTGGCCGAAAAACTGTTTTTT; CDR3 protein: CASSESLQLAEKLFF
D gene: TRBD2; V gene: TRBV7-2; clone size: NA; J gene: TRBJ2-3; CDR3 DNA: TGTGCCAGCAGCCCTGCAGCGGGAGGGCGGGATACGCAGTATTTT; CDR3 protein: CASSPAAGGRDTQYF
D gene: NA; V gene: TRBV5-6; clone size: NA; J gene: TRBJ2-7; CDR3 DNA: TGTGCCAGCAGCTGGACACAGGGCTACGAGCAGTACTTC; CDR3 protein: CASSWTQGYEQYF
D gene: TRBD2; V gene: TRBV5-1; clone size: NA; J gene: TRBJ2-3; CDR3 DNA: TGCGCCAGCGGACTAGCGGGGGACACAGATACGCAGTATTTT; CDR3 protein: CASGLAGDTDTQYF
D gene: NA; V gene: TRBV6-1; clone size: NA; J gene: TRBJ2-5; CDR3 DNA: TGTGCCACCGCGGGACAGTTACAAGAGACCCAGTACTTC; CDR3 protein: CATAGQLQETQYF